A single sample is the source of the 10 T cell receptor beta chains below, sequenced in a study of T cell responses to AZD1222 COVID-19 vaccine. Sequencing used immunoSEQ multiplex PCR; TCRdb keeps in-frame clones, though not all of them. Of under 200,000 clones in the sample, roughly nine tenths were seen once. Sequencing was performed on peripheral blood, taken on day 0 of MenACWY control vaccination. The origin of the receptors is an adult in good health.

This clone was observed a single time. V usage is TRBV5-1 and J usage is TRBJ2-1, with D uncertain. The CDR3 has 13 residues. The germline V gene has CDR1 SGHRS and CDR2 YFSETQ. Trimming left V 0 bases short and J 4 bases short, with 5 bases between. The CDR3 here is CASSLDVYNEQFF. The CDR3 region has the DNA TGCGCCAGCAGCTTGGACGTATACAATGAGCAGTTCTTC.

The chain links TRBV9 to TRBJ2-1; 9 positions agree with TRBD2. The V and J ends lost 0 bases and 6 bases, in that order; junction bases with no gene match: 10. The length of the CDR3 is 17 residues. From germline, CDR1 is SGDLS and CDR2 YYNGEE. CDR3 amino acids: CASSVEDLAGPFNEQFF. The CDR3 nucleotides read TGTGCCAGCAGCGTAGAGGACCTAGCGGGACCCTTCAATGAGCAGTTCTTC.

This clone was seen only once. The rearrangement joins TRBV6-2 or TRBV6-3 to TRBJ1-1, with D tentatively TRBD1 (6 bases). With 5 bases removed from V and 3 bases from J, the gap between germline ends came to 10 bases. Germline V gene lookup returns CDR1 MNHEY and CDR2 SVGEGT. This CDR3 is 13 amino acids long. The CDR3: CASSKQGYTEAFF. The DNA of the CDR3 is TGTGCCAGCAGTAAACAGGGTTACACTGAAGCTTTCTTT.

The chain carries TRBV6-1 and TRBJ1-1; no clear D. The CDR3 is 12 amino acids. Trimming left V 2 bases short and J 4 bases short, with 5 bases between. Germline V CDR1 and CDR2: MNHNS, SASEGT. The DNA for the CDR3 is TGTGCCAGCAGTGAATGGACCACTGAAGCTTTCTTT. Translating gives CASSEWTTEAFF.

The V and J genes are TRBV4-1 and TRBJ1-5; D gene unclear. With 0 bases removed from V and 11 bases from J, the gap between germline ends came to 11 bases. The germline gives CDR1 MGHRA, CDR2 YSYEKL. The CDR3 spans 13 residues. This chain's CDR3 is CASSQETPAAQHF. As DNA, the CDR3 is TGCGCCAGCAGCCAAGAGACGCCCGCGGCCCAGCATTTT.

The V and J genes are TRBV24-1 and TRBJ2-3; perhaps TRBD1 as D (7 bases). Per germline, CDR1 KGHDR and CDR2 SFDVKD. CDR3 size: 13 residues. V shed 4 bases and J shed 11 bases, with 15 bases lying between them. CDR3 loop: CATSDAQGGRQYF. CDR3 DNA: TGTGCCACCAGTGACGCCCAGGGGGGCAGGCAGTATTTT.

The chain recombines TRBV7-2 with TRBJ2-7; 11 bases map to TRBD1. Per germline, CDR1 SGHTA and CDR2 FQGNSA. The V segment lost 5 bases and the J segment 2 bases; nucleotides outside the gene matches: 5. The CDR3 contains 15 residues. The chain's CDR3 is CASSLDRGRTYEQYF. CDR3 sequence (DNA): TGTGCCAGCAGCCTGGACAGGGGGCGTACCTACGAGCAGTACTTC.

The CDR3 loop reads CATSRPSGPRDEQFF. CDR3 coding DNA: TGTGCCACCAGCAGACCATCAGGACCGCGCGATGAGCAGTTCTTC. The V and J genes are TRBV15 and TRBJ2-1; D is unresolved. V lost 2 bases to trimming and J lost 8 bases, with 16 bases between them. Germline values: CDR1 LNHNV, CDR2 YYDKDF (reference sequence). CDR3 size: 15 residues.

The J gene is TRBJ1-4, the V gene TRBV6-6, with D possibly being TRBD1 (5 bases). Trimming pared 6 bases from V and 8 bases from J, leaving 16 bases between. CDR3 size: 14 residues. Germline assignment: CDR1 MNHNY and CDR2 SVGAGI (reference sequence). The CDR3 reads CASRPGRAGEKLFF. In nucleotides, the CDR3 is TGTGCCAGCAGGCCGGGACGGGCGGGGGAAAAACTGTTTTTT.

The rearrangement joins TRBV7-9 to TRBJ1-1, with D possibly matching TRBD1 (5 bases). Germline lookup yields CDR1 SEHNR and CDR2 FQNEAQ (reference sequence). The CDR3 is 15 amino acids. With 5 bases removed from V and 0 bases from J, the gap between germline ends came to 13 bases. The CDR3 reads CASSHQTALNTEAFF. Written as DNA, the CDR3 is TGTGCCAGCAGCCATCAGACAGCCCTGAACACTGAAGCTTTCTTT. Full variable domain (rest looked up from reference TRBV7-9 and TRBJ1-1): DTGVSQNPRHKITKRGQNVTFRCDPISEHNRLYWYRQTLGQGPEFLTYFQNEAQLEKSRLLSDRFSAERPKGSFSTLEIQRTEQGDSAMYLCASSHQTALNTEAFFGQGTRLTVV.